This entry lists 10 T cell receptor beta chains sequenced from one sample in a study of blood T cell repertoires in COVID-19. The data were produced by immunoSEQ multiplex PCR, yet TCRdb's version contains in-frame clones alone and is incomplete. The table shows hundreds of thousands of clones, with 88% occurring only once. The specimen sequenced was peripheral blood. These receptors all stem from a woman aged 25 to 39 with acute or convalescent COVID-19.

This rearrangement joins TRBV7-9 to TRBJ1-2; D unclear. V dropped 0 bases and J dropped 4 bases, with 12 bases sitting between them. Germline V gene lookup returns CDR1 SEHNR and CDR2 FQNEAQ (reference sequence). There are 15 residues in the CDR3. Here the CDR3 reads CASSLARGEVYGYTF. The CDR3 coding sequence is TGTGCCAGCAGCTTAGCGCGTGGGGAGGTCTATGGCTACACCTTC.

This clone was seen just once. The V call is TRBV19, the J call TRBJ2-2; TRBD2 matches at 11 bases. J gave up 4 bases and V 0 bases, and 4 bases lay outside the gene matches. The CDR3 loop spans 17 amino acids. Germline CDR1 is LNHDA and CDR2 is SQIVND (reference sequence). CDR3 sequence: CASSIDVGLAGTGELFF. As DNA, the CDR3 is TGTGCCAGTAGTATAGACGTTGGACTAGCGGGCACCGGGGAGCTGTTTTTT.

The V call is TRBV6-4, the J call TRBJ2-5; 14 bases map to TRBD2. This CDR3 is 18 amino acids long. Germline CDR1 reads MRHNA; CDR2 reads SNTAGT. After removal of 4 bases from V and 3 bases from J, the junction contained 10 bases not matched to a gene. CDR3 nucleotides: TGTGCCAGCAGTGTGGGACTAGCGGGAGATTGGGTTGAAGAGACCCAGTACTTC. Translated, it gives CASSVGLAGDWVEETQYF.

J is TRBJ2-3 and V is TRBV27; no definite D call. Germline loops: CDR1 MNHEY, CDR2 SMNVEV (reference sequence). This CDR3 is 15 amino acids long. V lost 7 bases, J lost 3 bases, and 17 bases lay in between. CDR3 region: CASNPILGQTDTQYF. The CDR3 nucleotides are TGTGCCAGCAATCCCATTCTGGGCCAGACAGATACGCAGTATTTT.

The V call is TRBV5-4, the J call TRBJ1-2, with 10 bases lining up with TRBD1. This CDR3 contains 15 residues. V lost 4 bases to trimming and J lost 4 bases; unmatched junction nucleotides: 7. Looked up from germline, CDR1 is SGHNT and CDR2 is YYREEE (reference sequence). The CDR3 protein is CASSARDRGFYGYTF. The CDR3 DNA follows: TGTGCCAGCAGCGCCCGGGACAGGGGATTCTATGGCTACACCTTC.

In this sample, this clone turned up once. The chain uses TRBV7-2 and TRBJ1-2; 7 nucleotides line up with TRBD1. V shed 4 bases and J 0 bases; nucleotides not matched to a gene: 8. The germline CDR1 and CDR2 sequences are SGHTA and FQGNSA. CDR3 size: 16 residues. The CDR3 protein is CASSSLLGQSNYGYTF. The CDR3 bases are TGTGCCAGCAGCTCATTATTGGGACAGTCTAACTATGGCTACACCTTC.

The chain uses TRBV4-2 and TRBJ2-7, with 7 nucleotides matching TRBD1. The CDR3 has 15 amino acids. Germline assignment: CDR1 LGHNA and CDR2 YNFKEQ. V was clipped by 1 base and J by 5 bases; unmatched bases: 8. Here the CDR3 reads CASSQGPGGNHEQYF. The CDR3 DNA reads TGTGCCAGCAGCCAAGGCCCAGGGGGAAACCACGAGCAGTACTTC.

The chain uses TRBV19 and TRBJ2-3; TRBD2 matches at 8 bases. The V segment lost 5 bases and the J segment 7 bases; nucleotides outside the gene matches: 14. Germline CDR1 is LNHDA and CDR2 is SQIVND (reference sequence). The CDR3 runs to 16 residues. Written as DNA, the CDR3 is TGTGCCAGTAGTCTCCAGGGAAGCGGGAGTTTAAATACGCAGTATTTT. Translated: CASSLQGSGSLNTQYF.

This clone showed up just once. The CDR3 here is CASSLDSASTDTQYF. As DNA, the CDR3 is TGCGCCAGCAGCTTGGATAGCGCTAGCACAGATACGCAGTATTTT. The chain combines TRBV5-1 with TRBJ2-3; D might be TRBD2 (5 bases). The germline gives CDR1 SGHRS, CDR2 YFSETQ. V lost 0 bases and J lost 0, with 8 bases in between. CDR3 size: 15 residues.

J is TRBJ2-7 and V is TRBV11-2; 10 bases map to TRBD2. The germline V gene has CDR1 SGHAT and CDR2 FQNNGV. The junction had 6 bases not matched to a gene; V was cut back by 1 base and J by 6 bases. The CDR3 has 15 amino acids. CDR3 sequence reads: CASSLGSGLAVEQYF. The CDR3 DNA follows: TGTGCCAGCAGCTTAGGATCCGGACTAGCGGTCGAGCAGTACTTC.